One T cell receptor (beta chain) is described in this entry. The antigen remains unidentified. The data stem from a study of blood T cells in healthy people across ages. Overall study findings and caveats: It was not possible, with unsorted PBMCs, to conclusively compare naive and antigen-experienced cells. Age showed a roughly linear inverse relationship with TCR beta diversity per million T cells.

Isolated per sample were at least 6.5 million PBMCs. Germline-derived CDR1 and CDR2 are LGHDT and YNNKEL (reference sequence). The CDR3 covers 17 residues. V gave up 0 bases and J gave up 11 bases, with 25 bases separating them. It was with a sample-barcoded 5' primer and a J-beta primer mix that a second PCR of roughly 7 to 12 cycles was run. A template-switch adaptor with 12 random nucleotides tagged each cDNA molecule. In TCRdb, the 5' RACE reads were re-called with MiXCR into one record per CDR3 protein. The sample lists about 1.8 million distinct CDR3 sequences, around half occurring once. The TCR sequence derives from a woman aged 40 to 55 in good health. Sequenced input: blood. The V gene is TRBV3-1, the J gene TRBJ2-5, with TRBD2 as a possible D gene (6 bases). The DNA for the CDR3 is TGTGCCAGCAGCCAAGAGCCCGGTCGAGTAGGAGGGAATGAGCAGTACTTC. It specifies CASSQEPGRVGGNEQYF.